The entry below describes one T cell receptor beta chain. The method was immunoSEQ multiplex PCR; TCRdb's version includes in-frame clones alone and lacks a portion of them. This table has 390,000 or so clones, approximately 90% appearing once. This entry belongs to a study of control samples from healthy donors and cancer patients. CDR1 is KGHSH and CDR2 is LQKENI in the germline V gene. CDR3 size: 16 residues. V gave up 3 bases and J gave up 3 bases; unmatched junction bases: 9. The chain has TRBV18 and TRBJ2-7; TRBD1 agrees at 9 bases. Specimen: PBMCs. The clonotype comes from a man aged 40-55 years with head and neck cancer. CDR3 DNA: TGTGCCAGCTCACCCCGGGTGGTGGACAGGGGCTACGAGCAGTACTTC. Translated, it gives CASSPRVVDRGYEQYF.